The present TCR beta chain was sequenced within a study of blood T cell repertoires in COVID-19. At the level of the study: PBMCs, B-cell-depleted T cells, or T cells provided the cDNA or gDNA that made up the material.

Original analysis: Estimation of nucleated cell counts was performed using reference gene primer amplification. Assay used: immunoSEQ multiplex PCR; TCRdb lists only in-frame clones, some missing. V, J and clone size are taken as reported in that table, and D and trimming were inferred from the DNA itself. The top ten hold about 7% of the sample, which has 150,000 to 200,000 clones, roughly 80% seen once. This TCR was sampled from a man aged 55-75 years with acute or convalescent COVID-19. The sample consisted of peripheral blood.

CDR3 DNA sequence: TGTGCCAGCAGCCCGTCCTCTAGCGGGGGAACAGATACGCAGTATTTT. As protein: CASSPSSSGGTDTQYF. The chain couples TRBV9 to TRBJ2-3; 10 bases are shared with TRBD2. With V trimmed by 4 bases and J by 3 bases, 8 bases remained unmatched. Germline-derived CDR1 and CDR2 are SGDLS and YYNGEE. CDR3 length: 16 amino acids.